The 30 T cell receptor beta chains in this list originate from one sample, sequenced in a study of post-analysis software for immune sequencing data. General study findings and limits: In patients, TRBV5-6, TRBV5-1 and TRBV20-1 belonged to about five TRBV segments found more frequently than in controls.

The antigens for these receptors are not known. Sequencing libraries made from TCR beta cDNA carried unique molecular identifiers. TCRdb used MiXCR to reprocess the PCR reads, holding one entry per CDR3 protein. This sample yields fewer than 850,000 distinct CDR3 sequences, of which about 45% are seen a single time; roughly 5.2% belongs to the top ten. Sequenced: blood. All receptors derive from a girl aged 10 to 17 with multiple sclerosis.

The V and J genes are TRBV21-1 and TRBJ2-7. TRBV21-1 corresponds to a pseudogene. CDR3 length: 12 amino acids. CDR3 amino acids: CASSNITYEQYF. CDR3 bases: TGTGCCAGCAGCAACATAACGTACGAGCAGTACTTC.

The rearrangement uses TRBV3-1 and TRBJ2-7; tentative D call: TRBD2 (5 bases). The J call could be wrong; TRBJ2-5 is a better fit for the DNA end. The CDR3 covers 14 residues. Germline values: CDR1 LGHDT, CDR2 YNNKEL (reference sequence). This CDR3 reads CASSQDPAVGTQYF. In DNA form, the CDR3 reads TGTGCCAGCAGCCAAGACCCAGCGGTGGGGACCCAGTACTTC.

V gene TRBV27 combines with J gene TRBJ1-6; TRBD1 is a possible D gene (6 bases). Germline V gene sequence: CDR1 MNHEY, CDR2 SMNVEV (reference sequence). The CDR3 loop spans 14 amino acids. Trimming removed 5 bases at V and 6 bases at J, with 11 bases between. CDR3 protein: CASSVRDINSPLHF. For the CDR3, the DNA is TGTGCCAGCAGTGTCCGGGACATTAATTCACCCCTCCACTTT.

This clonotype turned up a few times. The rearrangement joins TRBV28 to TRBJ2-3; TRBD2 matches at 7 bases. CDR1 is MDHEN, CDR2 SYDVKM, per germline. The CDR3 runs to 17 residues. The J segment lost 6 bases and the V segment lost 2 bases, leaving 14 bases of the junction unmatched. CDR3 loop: CASSLVGGRASGDTQYF. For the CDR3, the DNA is TGTGCCAGCAGTTTAGTAGGAGGGAGGGCCTCCGGGGATACGCAGTATTTT.

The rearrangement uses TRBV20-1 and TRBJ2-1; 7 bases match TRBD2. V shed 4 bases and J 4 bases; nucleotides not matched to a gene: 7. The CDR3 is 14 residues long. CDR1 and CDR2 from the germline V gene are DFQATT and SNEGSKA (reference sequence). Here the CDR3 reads CSATGTTQYNEQFF. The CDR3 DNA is TGCAGTGCTACCGGGACTACCCAATACAATGAGCAGTTCTTC.

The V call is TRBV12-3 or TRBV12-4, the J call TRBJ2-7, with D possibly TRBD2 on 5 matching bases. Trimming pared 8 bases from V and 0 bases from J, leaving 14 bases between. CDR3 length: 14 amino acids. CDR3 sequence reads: CASRSTGSSYEQYF. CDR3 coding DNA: TGTGCCAGCCGCAGCACGGGAAGCTCCTACGAGCAGTACTTC.

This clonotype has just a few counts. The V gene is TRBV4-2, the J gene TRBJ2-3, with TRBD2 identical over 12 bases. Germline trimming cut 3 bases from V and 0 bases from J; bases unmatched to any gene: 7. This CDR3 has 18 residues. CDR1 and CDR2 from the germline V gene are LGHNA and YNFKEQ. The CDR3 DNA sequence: TGTGCCAGCAGCCACAGAAGGACTAGCGGGACCAGCACAGATACGCAGTATTTT. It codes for CASSHRRTSGTSTDTQYF.

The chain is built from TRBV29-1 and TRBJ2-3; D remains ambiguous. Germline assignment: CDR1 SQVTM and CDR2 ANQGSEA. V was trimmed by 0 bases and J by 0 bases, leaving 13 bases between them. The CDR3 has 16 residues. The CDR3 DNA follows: TGCAGCGTTGAAGATCTTCCAGATACTAGCACAGATACGCAGTATTTT. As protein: CSVEDLPDTSTDTQYF.

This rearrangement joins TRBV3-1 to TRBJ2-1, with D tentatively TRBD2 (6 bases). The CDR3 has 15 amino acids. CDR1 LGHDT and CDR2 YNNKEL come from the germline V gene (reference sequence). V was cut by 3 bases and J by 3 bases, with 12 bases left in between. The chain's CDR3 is CASSQLADNYNEQFF. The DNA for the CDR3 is TGTGCCAGCAGCCAGTTAGCGGATAACTACAATGAGCAGTTCTTC.

The CDR3 DNA reads as TGTGCCACCAGTGATGCCGGGCGGGAGGGAGGAGAGACCCAGTACTTC. This sequence encodes CATSDAGREGGETQYF. This chain connects TRBV24-1 to TRBJ2-5, with TRBD2 matching over 9 bases. V lost 3 bases, J lost 4 bases, and 8 bases stayed unmatched. CDR1 is KGHDR and CDR2 is SFDVKD in the germline V gene. The length of the CDR3 is 16 residues.

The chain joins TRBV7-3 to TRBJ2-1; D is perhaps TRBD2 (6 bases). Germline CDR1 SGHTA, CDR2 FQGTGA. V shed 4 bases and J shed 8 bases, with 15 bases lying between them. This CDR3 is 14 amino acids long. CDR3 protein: CASSSGGVMDEQFF. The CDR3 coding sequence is TGTGCCAGCAGCTCGGGCGGGGTCATGGATGAGCAGTTCTTC.

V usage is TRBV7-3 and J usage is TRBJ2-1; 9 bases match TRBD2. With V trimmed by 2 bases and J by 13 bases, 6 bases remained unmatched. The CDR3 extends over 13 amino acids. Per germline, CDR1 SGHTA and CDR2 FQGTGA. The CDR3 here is CASSLVLAGPQFF. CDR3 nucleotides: TGTGCCAGCAGCTTAGTCCTAGCGGGACCTCAGTTCTTC.

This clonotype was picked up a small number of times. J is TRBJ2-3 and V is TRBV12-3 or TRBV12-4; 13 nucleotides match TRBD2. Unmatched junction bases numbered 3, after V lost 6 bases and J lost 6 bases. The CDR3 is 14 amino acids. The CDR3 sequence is CASSMTSGRDTQYF. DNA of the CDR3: TGTGCCAGCAGCATGACTAGCGGGAGGGATACGCAGTATTTT.

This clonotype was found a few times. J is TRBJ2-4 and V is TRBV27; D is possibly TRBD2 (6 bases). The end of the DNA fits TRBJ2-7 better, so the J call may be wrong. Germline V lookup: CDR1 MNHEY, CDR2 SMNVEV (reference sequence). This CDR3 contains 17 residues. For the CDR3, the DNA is TGTGCCAGCAGTTCCCCGCTAGCTGGAGGGGTTGCCTACGAGCAGTACTTC. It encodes CASSSPLAGGVAYEQYF.

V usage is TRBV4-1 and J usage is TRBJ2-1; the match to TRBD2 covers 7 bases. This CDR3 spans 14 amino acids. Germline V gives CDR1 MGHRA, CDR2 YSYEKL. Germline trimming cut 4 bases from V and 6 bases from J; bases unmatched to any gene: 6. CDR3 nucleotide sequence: TGCGCCAGCAGCCGTTTGGGACTACTCAATGAGCAGTTCTTC. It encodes CASSRLGLLNEQFF.

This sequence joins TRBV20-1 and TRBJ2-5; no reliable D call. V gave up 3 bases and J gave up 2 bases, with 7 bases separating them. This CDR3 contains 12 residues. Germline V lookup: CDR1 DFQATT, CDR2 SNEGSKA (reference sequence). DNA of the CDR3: TGCAGTGCTAGCGGCCTGCAAGAGACCCAGTACTTC. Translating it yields CSASGLQETQYF.

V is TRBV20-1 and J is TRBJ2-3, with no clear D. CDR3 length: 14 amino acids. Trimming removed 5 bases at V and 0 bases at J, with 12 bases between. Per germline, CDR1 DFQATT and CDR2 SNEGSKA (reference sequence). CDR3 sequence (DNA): TGCAGTGCTCGTGTGACGAGTAGCACAGATACGCAGTATTTT. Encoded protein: CSARVTSSTDTQYF.

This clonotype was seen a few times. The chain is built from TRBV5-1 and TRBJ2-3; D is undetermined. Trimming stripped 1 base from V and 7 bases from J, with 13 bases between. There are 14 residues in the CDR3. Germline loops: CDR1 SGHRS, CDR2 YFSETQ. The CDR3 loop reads CASSLNWITNTQYF. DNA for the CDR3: TGCGCCAGCAGCTTGAATTGGATCACCAATACGCAGTATTTT.

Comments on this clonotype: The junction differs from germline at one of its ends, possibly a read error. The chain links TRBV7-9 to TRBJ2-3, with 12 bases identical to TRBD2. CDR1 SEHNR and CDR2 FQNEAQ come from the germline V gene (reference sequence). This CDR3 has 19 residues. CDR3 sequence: CASGFPATSGSSTADTQYF. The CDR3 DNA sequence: TGTGCCAGCGGCTTCCCGGCGACTAGCGGGAGTTCAACCGCAGATACGCAGTATTTT. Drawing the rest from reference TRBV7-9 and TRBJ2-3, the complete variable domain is DTGVSQNPRHKITKRGQNVTFRCDPISEHNRLYWYRQTLGQGPEFLTYFQNEAQLEKSRLLSDRFSAERPKGSFSTLEIQRTEQGDSAMYLCASGFPATSGSSTADTQYFGPGTRLTVL.

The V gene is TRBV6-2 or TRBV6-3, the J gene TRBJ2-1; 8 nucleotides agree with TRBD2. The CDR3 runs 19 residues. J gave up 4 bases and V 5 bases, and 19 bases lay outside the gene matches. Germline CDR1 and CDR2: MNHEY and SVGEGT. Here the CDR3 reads CASSPNPGMEGGRYNEQFF. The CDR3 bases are TGTGCCAGCAGTCCAAATCCCGGGATGGAAGGCGGGAGGTACAATGAGCAGTTCTTC.

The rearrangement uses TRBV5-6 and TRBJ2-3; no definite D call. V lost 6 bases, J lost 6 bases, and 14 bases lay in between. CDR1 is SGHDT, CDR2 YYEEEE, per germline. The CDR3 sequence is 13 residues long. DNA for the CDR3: TGTGCCAGCACCCCGGTCCGCGAGGATACGCAGTATTTT. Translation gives CASTPVREDTQYF.

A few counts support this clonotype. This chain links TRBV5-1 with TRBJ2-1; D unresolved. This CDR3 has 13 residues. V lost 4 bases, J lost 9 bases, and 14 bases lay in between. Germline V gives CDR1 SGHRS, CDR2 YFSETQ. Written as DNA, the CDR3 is TGCGCCAGCAGCCTGGCAAGTATTGGTGAGCAGTTCTTC. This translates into CASSLASIGEQFF.

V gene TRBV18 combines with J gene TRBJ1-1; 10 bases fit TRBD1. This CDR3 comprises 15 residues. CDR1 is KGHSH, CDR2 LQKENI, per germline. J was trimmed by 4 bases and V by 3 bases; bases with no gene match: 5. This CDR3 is CASSPRQGASTEAFF. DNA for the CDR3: TGTGCCAGCTCACCCCGACAGGGGGCGAGCACTGAAGCTTTCTTT.

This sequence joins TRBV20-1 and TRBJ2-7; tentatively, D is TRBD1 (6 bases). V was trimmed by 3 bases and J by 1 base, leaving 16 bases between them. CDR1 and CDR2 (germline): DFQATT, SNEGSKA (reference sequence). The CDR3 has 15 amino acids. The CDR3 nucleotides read TGCAGTGCTAGGGCCATTGTCGACAGGTCCTACGAGCAGTACTTC. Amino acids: CSARAIVDRSYEQYF.

This chain's CDR3 is CASSIISNQPQHF. CDR3 nucleotide sequence: TGTGCCAGCAGCATAATTAGCAATCAGCCCCAGCATTTT. The V gene is TRBV12-3 or TRBV12-4, the J gene TRBJ1-5; D is undetermined. With 6 bases removed from V and 0 bases from J, the gap between germline ends came to 6 bases. The CDR3 totals 13 residues.

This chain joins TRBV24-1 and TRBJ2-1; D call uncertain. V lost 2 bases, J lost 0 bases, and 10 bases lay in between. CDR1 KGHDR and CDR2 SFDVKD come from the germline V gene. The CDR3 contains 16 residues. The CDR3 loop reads CATSDSWAVSYNEQFF. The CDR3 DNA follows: TGTGCCACCAGTGATTCCTGGGCAGTCTCCTACAATGAGCAGTTCTTC.

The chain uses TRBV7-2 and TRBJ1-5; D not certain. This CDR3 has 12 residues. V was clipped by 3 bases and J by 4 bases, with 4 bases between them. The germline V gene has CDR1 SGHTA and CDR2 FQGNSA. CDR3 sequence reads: CASSFINQPQHF. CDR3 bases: TGTGCCAGCAGCTTTATAAATCAGCCCCAGCATTTT.

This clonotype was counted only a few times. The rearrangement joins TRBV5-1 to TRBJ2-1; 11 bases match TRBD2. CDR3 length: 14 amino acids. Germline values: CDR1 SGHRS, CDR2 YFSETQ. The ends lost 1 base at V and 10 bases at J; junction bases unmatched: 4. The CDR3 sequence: CASSLILAGDEQFF. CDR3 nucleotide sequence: TGCGCCAGCAGCTTGATACTAGCGGGAGACGAGCAGTTCTTC.

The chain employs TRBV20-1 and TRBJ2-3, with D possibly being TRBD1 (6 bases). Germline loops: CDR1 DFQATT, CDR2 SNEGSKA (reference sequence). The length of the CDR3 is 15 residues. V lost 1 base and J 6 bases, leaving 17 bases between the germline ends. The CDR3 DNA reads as TGCAGTGCTAGAGTGGACCCACAGGGCGACGATACGCAGTATTTT. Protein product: CSARVDPQGDDTQYF.

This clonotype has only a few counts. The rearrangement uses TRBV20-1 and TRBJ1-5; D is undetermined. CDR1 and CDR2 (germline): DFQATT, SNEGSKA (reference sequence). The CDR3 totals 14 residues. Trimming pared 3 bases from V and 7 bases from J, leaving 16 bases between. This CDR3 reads CSASMDGRGQPQHF. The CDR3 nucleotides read TGCAGTGCTAGTATGGACGGGCGAGGGCAGCCCCAGCATTTT.